This passage covers 16 T cell receptor beta chains from one sample sequenced in a study of blood T cell repertoires in COVID-19. Profiling relied on immunoSEQ multiplex PCR, and the TCRdb table lists in-frame clones only, not all of them. In the table there are 55,000 to 70,000 clones, roughly 91% of which are singletons. What was sequenced was peripheral blood. The receptors originated from a woman aged 18-29 years with acute or convalescent COVID-19.

The chain links TRBV30 to TRBJ1-1, with D possibly being TRBD1 (6 bases). Per the germline V gene, CDR1 is GTSNPN and CDR2 is SVGIG (reference sequence). The CDR3 is 16 amino acids. The V gene lost 0 bases and the J gene lost 4 bases, with 18 bases spanning the gap. DNA of the CDR3: TGTGCCTGGAGTGTAAAGGACTCAGGGGCAGGCACTGAAGCTTTCTTT. Its translation is CAWSVKDSGAGTEAFF.

The chain links TRBV7-6 to TRBJ2-3, with 10 bases lining up with TRBD2. The germline V gene encodes CDR1 SGHVS and CDR2 FNYEAQ. The CDR3 has 15 residues. V dropped 5 bases and J dropped 4; count of bases not matched to a gene: 6. The CDR3 DNA reads TGTGCCAGCAGCATACTAGCGGGACGACCAGATACGCAGTATTTT. Protein product: CASSILAGRPDTQYF.

The chain recombines TRBV3-1 (or the pseudogene TRBV3-2) with TRBJ1-1; D is possibly TRBD1 (5 bases). Per germline, CDR1 LGHDT and CDR2 YNNKEL (reference sequence). This CDR3 region has 15 residues. Trimming shortened V by 4 bases and J by 3 bases, and 15 bases separated the two germline ends. The CDR3 DNA sequence: TGTGCCAGCAGCCCGGCCGCGGGGCTAGACACTGAAGCTTTCTTT. Amino acids: CASSPAAGLDTEAFF.

The chain links TRBV9 to TRBJ2-3, with D possibly TRBD2 on 6 matching bases. Per the germline V gene, CDR1 is SGDLS and CDR2 is YYNGEE. CDR3 length: 14 amino acids. V lost 4 bases and J lost 2, with 11 bases in between. The CDR3 protein is CASSIWEATDTQYF. CDR3 nucleotides: TGTGCCAGCAGCATCTGGGAGGCCACAGATACGCAGTATTTT.

The chain is built from TRBV6-1 and TRBJ1-5; 7 nucleotides match TRBD1. V shed 4 bases, J shed 0 bases, and the junction held 3 bases outside the gene matches. From germline, CDR1 is MNHNS and CDR2 SASEGT. The CDR3 has 15 amino acids. CDR3 amino acids: CASSGGQFSNQPQHF. The DNA of the CDR3 is TGTGCCAGCAGTGGGGGACAGTTTAGCAATCAGCCCCAGCATTTT.

The chain combines TRBV18 with TRBJ2-7; D is unresolved. This CDR3 contains 12 residues. Germline V gene lookup returns CDR1 KGHSH and CDR2 LQKENI. V gave up 6 bases and J gave up 0 bases, with 6 bases separating them. DNA for the CDR3: TGTGCCAGCTCCACGAGCTCCTACGAGCAGTACTTC. Translated: CASSTSSYEQYF.

This chain joins TRBV7-8 and TRBJ2-2, with no clear D. Trimming removed 2 bases at V and 3 bases at J, with 7 bases between. Per germline, CDR1 SGHVS and CDR2 FQNEAQ. The CDR3 extends over 14 amino acids. CDR3 residues: CASSLNSDTGELFF. The CDR3 region has the DNA TGTGCCAGCAGCTTAAATTCCGACACCGGGGAGCTGTTTTTT.

The CDR3 spells CSVVESSYEQYF. For the CDR3, the DNA is TGCAGCGTTGTAGAGAGCTCCTACGAGCAGTACTTC. The V gene is TRBV29-1, the J gene TRBJ2-7, with unresolved D. CDR3 size: 12 residues. Germline V CDR1 and CDR2: SQVTM, ANQGSEA. The germline V and J ends were trimmed by 4 bases and 0 bases, with 7 bases remaining between them.

The chain has TRBV5-8 and TRBJ2-2; 11 bases align to TRBD2. Germline V gene lookup returns CDR1 SGHTS and CDR2 YDEGEE. This CDR3 has 17 residues. V dropped 4 bases and J dropped 5; count of bases not matched to a gene: 10. CDR3 DNA sequence: TGTGCCAGCAGCCGTCCGACTAGCGGGACGGAAACCGGGGAGCTGTTTTTT. Residues: CASSRPTSGTETGELFF.

This chain connects TRBV6-5 to TRBJ2-3; 9 positions agree with TRBD1. The CDR3 length is 14 residues. V lost 5 bases, J lost 2 bases, and 2 bases stayed unmatched. CDR1 is MNHEY and CDR2 is SVGAGI in the germline V gene. CDR3 residues: CASSRDRVTDTQYF. DNA for the CDR3: TGTGCCAGCAGTCGGGACAGGGTCACAGATACGCAGTATTTT.

The V gene is TRBV5-5, the J gene TRBJ2-1, with 7 bases identical to TRBD1. The CDR3 extends over 15 amino acids. Per germline, CDR1 SGHKS and CDR2 YYEKEE (reference sequence). After removal of 1 base from V and 6 bases from J, the junction contained 7 bases not matched to a gene. This CDR3 reads CASSLYRGGTNEQFF. As DNA, the CDR3 is TGTGCCAGCAGCTTGTACAGGGGCGGTACCAATGAGCAGTTCTTC.

This clone was seen a single time. The V call is TRBV7-8, the J call TRBJ2-1; D gene ambiguous. In germline, CDR1 is SGHVS, CDR2 FQNEAQ. CDR3 length: 13 amino acids. V was trimmed by 1 base and J by 4 bases, leaving 5 bases between them. CDR3 nucleotides: TGTGCCAGCAGCTTAGAACAGTACAATGAGCAGTTCTTC. Translated: CASSLEQYNEQFF.

The V and J genes are TRBV7-9 and TRBJ2-3; a possible D gene is TRBD1 (6 bases). V gave up 5 bases and J gave up 2 bases, with 14 bases separating them. Looked up from germline, CDR1 is SEHNR and CDR2 is FQNEAQ (reference sequence). The length of the CDR3 is 15 residues. The CDR3 region is CASSPPDSNTDTQYF. CDR3 nucleotide sequence: TGTGCCAGCAGCCCCCCGGACAGCAACACAGATACGCAGTATTTT.

The chain joins TRBV30 to TRBJ1-4, with D unresolved. V gave up 2 bases and J gave up 8 bases, with 18 bases separating them. Germline CDR1 is GTSNPN and CDR2 is SVGIG (reference sequence). CDR3 length equals 15 residues. The CDR3 loop reads CAWSRGRSGGEKLFF. The CDR3 DNA reads TGTGCCTGGAGTCGAGGGCGGTCTGGTGGCGAAAAACTGTTTTTT.

The chain employs TRBV19 and TRBJ2-1, with 13 positions matching TRBD2. The CDR3 totals 16 residues. With 4 bases clipped from V and 4 bases from J, the junction kept 4 bases outside the gene matches. CDR1 is LNHDA, CDR2 SQIVND, per germline (reference sequence). The CDR3: CASSTPGLAGYNEQFF. As DNA, the CDR3 is TGTGCCAGTAGTACCCCGGGACTAGCGGGGTACAATGAGCAGTTCTTC.

The genes are TRBV5-1 and TRBJ2-3; TRBD2 agrees at 10 bases. V gave up 1 base and J gave up 2 bases; unmatched junction bases: 10. CDR3 size: 18 residues. From germline, CDR1 is SGHRS and CDR2 YFSETQ. CDR3 nucleotides: TGCGCCAGCAGCTTGTCCCTTTCGACTAGCGGGCACACAGATACGCAGTATTTT. Translated: CASSLSLSTSGHTDTQYF.